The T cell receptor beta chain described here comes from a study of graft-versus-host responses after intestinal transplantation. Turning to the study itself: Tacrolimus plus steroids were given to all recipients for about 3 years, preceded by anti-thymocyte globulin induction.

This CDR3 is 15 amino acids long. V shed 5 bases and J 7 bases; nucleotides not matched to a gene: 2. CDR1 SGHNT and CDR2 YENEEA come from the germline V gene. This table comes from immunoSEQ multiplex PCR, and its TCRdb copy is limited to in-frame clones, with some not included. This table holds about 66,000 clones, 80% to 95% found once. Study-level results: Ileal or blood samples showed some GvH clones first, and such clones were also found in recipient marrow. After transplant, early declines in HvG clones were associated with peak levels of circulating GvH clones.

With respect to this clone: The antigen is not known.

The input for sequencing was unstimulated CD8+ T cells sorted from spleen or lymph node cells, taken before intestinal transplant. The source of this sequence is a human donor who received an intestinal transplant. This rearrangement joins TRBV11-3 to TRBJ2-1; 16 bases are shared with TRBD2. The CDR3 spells CASSVGLAGGNEQFF. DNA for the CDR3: TGTGCCAGCAGCGTGGGACTAGCGGGGGGGAATGAGCAGTTCTTC.